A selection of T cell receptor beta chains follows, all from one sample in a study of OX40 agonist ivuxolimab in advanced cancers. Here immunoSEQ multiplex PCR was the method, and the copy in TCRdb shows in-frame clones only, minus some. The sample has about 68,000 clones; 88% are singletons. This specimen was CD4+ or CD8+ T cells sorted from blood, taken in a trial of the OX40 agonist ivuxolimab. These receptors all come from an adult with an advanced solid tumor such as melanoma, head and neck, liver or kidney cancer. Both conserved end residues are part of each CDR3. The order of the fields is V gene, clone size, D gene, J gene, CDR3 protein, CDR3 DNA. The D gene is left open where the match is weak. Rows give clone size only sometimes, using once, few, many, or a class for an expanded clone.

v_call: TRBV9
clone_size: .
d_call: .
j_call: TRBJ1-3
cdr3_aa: CASSPDPGGNTIYF
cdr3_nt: TGTGCCAGCAGCCCTGACCCCGGTGGAAACACCATATATTTT

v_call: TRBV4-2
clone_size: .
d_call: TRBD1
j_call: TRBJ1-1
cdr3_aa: CASSPGTGGRGTEAFF
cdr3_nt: TGTGCCAGCAGCCCCGGGACAGGGGGCCGGGGGACTGAAGCTTTCTTT

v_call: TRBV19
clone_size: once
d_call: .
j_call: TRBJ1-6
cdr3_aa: CASSIRSSPLHF
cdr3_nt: TGTGCCAGTAGTATTAGGTCTTCACCCCTCCACTTT

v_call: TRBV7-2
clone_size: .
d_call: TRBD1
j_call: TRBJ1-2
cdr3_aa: CASSLEGTGGSYGYTF
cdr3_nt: TGTGCCAGCAGCTTAGAAGGGACAGGGGGAAGCTATGGCTACACCTTC

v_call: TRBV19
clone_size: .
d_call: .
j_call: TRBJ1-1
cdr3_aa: CASSISYVNTEAFF
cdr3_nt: TGTGCCAGTAGTATAAGTTATGTGAACACTGAAGCTTTCTTT

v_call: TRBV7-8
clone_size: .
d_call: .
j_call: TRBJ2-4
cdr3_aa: CASSKRDGKNIQYF
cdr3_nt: TGTGCCAGCAGCAAACGGGACGGTAAAAACATTCAGTACTTC

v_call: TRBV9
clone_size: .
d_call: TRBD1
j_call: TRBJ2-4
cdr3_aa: CASSDNPTGDRSLLAKNIQYF
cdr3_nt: TGTGCCAGCAGCGATAACCCGACAGGGGATAGGTCCCTTCTAGCCAAAAACATTCAGTACTTC

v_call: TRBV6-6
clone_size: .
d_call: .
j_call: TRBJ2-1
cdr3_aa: CASSAEVTLFF
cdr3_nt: TGTGCCAGCAGTGCCGAGGTAACGCTGTTCTTC

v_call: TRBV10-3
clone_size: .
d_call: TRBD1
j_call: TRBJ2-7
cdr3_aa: CAISEVLGQGSKQYF
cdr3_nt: TGTGCCATCAGTGAGGTCTTGGGACAGGGGAGTAAGCAGTACTTC

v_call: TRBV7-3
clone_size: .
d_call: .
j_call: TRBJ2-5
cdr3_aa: CASSQDDRETQYF
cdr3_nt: TGTGCCAGCAGCCAGGACGATCGGGAGACCCAGTACTTC

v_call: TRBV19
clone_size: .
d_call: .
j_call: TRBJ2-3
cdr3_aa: CASSPLPGTDTQYF
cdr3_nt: TGTGCCAGTAGTCCTCTTCCAGGCACAGATACGCAGTATTTT

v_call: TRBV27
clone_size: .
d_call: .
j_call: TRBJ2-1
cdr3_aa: CASSPLTNSAWGEQFF
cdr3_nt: TGTGCCAGCAGTCCACTGACTAATAGCGCTTGGGGGGAGCAGTTCTTC

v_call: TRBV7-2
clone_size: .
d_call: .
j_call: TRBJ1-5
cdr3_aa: CASSPGLSNQPQHF
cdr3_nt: TGTGCCAGCAGCCCAGGGTTAAGCAATCAGCCCCAGCATTTT

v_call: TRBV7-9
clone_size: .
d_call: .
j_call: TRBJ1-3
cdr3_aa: CASSLGQGNTIYF
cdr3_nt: TGTGCCAGCAGCTTGGGGCAGGGGAACACCATATATTTT

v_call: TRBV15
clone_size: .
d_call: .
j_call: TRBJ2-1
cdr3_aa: CATSRDIAEEQFF
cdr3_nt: TGTGCCACCAGCAGAGATATCGCGGAGGAGCAGTTCTTC

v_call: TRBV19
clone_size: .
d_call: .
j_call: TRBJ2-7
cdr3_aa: CASSITGYGQYF
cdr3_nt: TGTGCCAGTAGTATCACAGGGTACGGGCAGTACTTC

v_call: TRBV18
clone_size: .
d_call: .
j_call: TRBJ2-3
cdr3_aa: CASSPRPSDTDTQYF
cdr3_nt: TGTGCCAGCTCACCAAGGCCAAGCGACACAGATACGCAGTATTTT